Listed below are T cell receptor beta chains from one sample, sequenced in a study of T cell repertoires in cytomegalovirus infection. MiXCR, run by TCRdb on the reads, gives a single entry per CDR3 protein. The table shows about 120,000 distinct CDR3 sequences, with 10% occurring only once. Their antigens are not known. Material for sequencing was PBMCs, sequenced either directly or after in vitro stimulation (not recorded which). These receptors all stem from a human donor in good health (CMV status not recorded). Some clones in this sample may be carry-over from other donors' samples. Each CDR3 is given with its conserved first and last residue. The D gene is left open where the match is weak. The listing skips clone size in some rows; elsewhere it reads once, few, many or a size class.

j_gene: TRBJ2-3; v_gene: TRBV18; abundance: NA; d_gene: NA; CDR3nt: TGTGCCAGCTCAACGAGCACAGATACGCAGTATTTT; CDR3aa: CASSTSTDTQYF
j_gene: TRBJ1-5; v_gene: TRBV7-2; abundance: many; d_gene: NA; CDR3nt: TGTGCCAGCAGCGCGGACATGGGACAGCCCCAGCATTTT; CDR3aa: CASSADMGQPQHF
j_gene: TRBJ2-1; v_gene: TRBV5-1; abundance: few; d_gene: NA; CDR3nt: TGCGCCAGCAGGGTCGGGCATGAGCAGTTCTTC; CDR3aa: CASRVGHEQFF
j_gene: TRBJ2-1; v_gene: TRBV6-1; abundance: few; d_gene: TRBD2; CDR3nt: TGTGCCACCGGGACTAGCGGGGTGGCTGAGCAGTTCTTC; CDR3aa: CATGTSGVAEQFF
j_gene: TRBJ2-2; v_gene: TRBV7-3; abundance: many; d_gene: NA; CDR3nt: TGTGCCAGCAGCCCTAGACTAGTGGGGACCGGGGAGCTGTTTTTT; CDR3aa: CASSPRLVGTGELFF
j_gene: TRBJ2-3; v_gene: TRBV6-8; abundance: NA; d_gene: NA; CDR3nt: TGTGCCAGCAGCTACGGGTTTGGGGGAGTGACAGATACGCAGTATTTT; CDR3aa: CASSYGFGGVTDTQYF
j_gene: TRBJ1-2; v_gene: TRBV7-9; abundance: many; d_gene: NA; CDR3nt: TGTGCCAGCAGCTTAGGCCCCAGCGGGAATGGCTACACCTTC; CDR3aa: CASSLGPSGNGYTF
j_gene: TRBJ1-1; v_gene: TRBV28; abundance: many; d_gene: NA; CDR3nt: TGTGCCAGCAGTTTACCGGGCGACACTGAAGCTTTCTTT; CDR3aa: CASSLPGDTEAFF
j_gene: TRBJ2-7; v_gene: TRBV6-5; abundance: many; d_gene: TRBD1; CDR3nt: TGTGCCAGCCGGGGACAGGGTCCCGAGCAGTACTTC; CDR3aa: CASRGQGPEQYF
j_gene: TRBJ2-1; v_gene: TRBV5-1; abundance: few; d_gene: TRBD2; CDR3nt: TGCGCCAGCAGCTTACAGCGGGGCAGTAATGAGCAGTTCTTC; CDR3aa: CASSLQRGSNEQFF
j_gene: TRBJ1-5; v_gene: TRBV28; abundance: many; d_gene: NA; CDR3nt: TGTGCCAGCAGTTTATTGGGTAGGGGAACAGACCCTCGGCCCCAGCATTTT; CDR3aa: CASSLLGRGTDPRPQHF
j_gene: TRBJ1-1; v_gene: TRBV7-9; abundance: many; d_gene: TRBD1; CDR3nt: TGTGCCAGCAGCTTAGCGAGACAGGGGAACACTGAAGCTTTCTTT; CDR3aa: CASSLARQGNTEAFF
j_gene: TRBJ2-3; v_gene: TRBV20-1; abundance: many; d_gene: TRBD2; CDR3nt: TGCAGTGCTAGAGCTTTACTAGCGGGAGAAACAGATACGCAGTATTTT; CDR3aa: CSARALLAGETDTQYF
j_gene: TRBJ2-7; v_gene: TRBV28; abundance: few; d_gene: NA; CDR3nt: TGTGCCAGCAGCGAGAGGGAGCAGTACTTC; CDR3aa: CASSEREQYF
j_gene: TRBJ1-6; v_gene: TRBV25-1; abundance: NA; d_gene: NA; CDR3nt: TGTGCCAGCAGTGACAGGGGCTCCTATAATTCACCCCTCCACTTT; CDR3aa: CASSDRGSYNSPLHF
j_gene: TRBJ1-5; v_gene: TRBV9; abundance: NA; d_gene: NA; CDR3nt: TGTGCCAGCAGCGCGGGGACTGCAAACAATCAGCCCCAGCATTTT; CDR3aa: CASSAGTANNQPQHF
j_gene: TRBJ2-1; v_gene: TRBV5-5; abundance: few; d_gene: TRBD2; CDR3nt: TGTGCCAGCAGCTCTTGGGCGGGAGGTGACAATGAGCAGTTCTTC; CDR3aa: CASSSWAGGDNEQFF
j_gene: TRBJ2-1; v_gene: TRBV14; abundance: many; d_gene: TRBD1; CDR3nt: TGTGCCAGCAGCGTTAGACAGGGCTACAATGAGCAGTTCTTC; CDR3aa: CASSVRQGYNEQFF
j_gene: TRBJ1-1; v_gene: TRBV15; abundance: NA; d_gene: TRBD1; CDR3nt: TGTGCCACCAAGGGACAGAACCTCATGAACACTGAAGCTTTCTTT; CDR3aa: CATKGQNLMNTEAFF
j_gene: TRBJ1-6; v_gene: TRBV20-1; abundance: few; d_gene: NA; CDR3nt: TGCAGTGCTTTAGGCGGGGGAGGATCACCCCTCCACTTT; CDR3aa: CSALGGGGSPLHF
j_gene: TRBJ2-5; v_gene: TRBV5-4; abundance: many; d_gene: TRBD2; CDR3nt: TGTGCCAGCAGCTTTGCGGGAGGGGAAGAGACCCAGTACTTC; CDR3aa: CASSFAGGEETQYF
j_gene: TRBJ2-1; v_gene: TRBV24-1; abundance: few; d_gene: NA; CDR3nt: TGTGCCACCAGTGATTTTCGGGGGGCGGGCAATGAGCAGTTCTTC; CDR3aa: CATSDFRGAGNEQFF
j_gene: TRBJ1-1; v_gene: TRBV6-1; abundance: NA; d_gene: NA; CDR3nt: TGTGCCAGCAGTTCGGGTTCTATTCTTCAGGGAGCTTTCTTT; CDR3aa: CASSSGSILQGAFF
j_gene: TRBJ2-5; v_gene: TRBV7-8; abundance: many; d_gene: TRBD1; CDR3nt: TGTGCCAGCAGTATGGGGACAGGGGAAGGGACCCAGTACTTC; CDR3aa: CASSMGTGEGTQYF
j_gene: TRBJ2-3; v_gene: TRBV6-5; abundance: many; d_gene: TRBD2; CDR3nt: TGTGCCAGCAGCCCGACTAGCGGGGGGGCAGATACGCAGTATTTT; CDR3aa: CASSPTSGGADTQYF
j_gene: TRBJ1-2; v_gene: TRBV27; abundance: NA; d_gene: TRBD1; CDR3nt: TGTGCCAGCAGTTTAAACAGGGGATATGGCTACACCTTC; CDR3aa: CASSLNRGYGYTF
j_gene: TRBJ2-5; v_gene: TRBV5-1; abundance: few; d_gene: NA; CDR3nt: TGCGCCAGCTTTATCAGTGGAGAGACCCAGTACTTC; CDR3aa: CASFISGETQYF
j_gene: TRBJ2-7; v_gene: TRBV7-8; abundance: many; d_gene: NA; CDR3nt: TGTGCCAGCAGCTTTGCGGGCACCTCCTACGAGCAGTACTTC; CDR3aa: CASSFAGTSYEQYF
j_gene: TRBJ2-3; v_gene: TRBV10-3; abundance: NA; d_gene: NA; CDR3nt: TGTGCCATCAGTGAGTCCCGAGATACGCAGTATTTT; CDR3aa: CAISESRDTQYF
j_gene: TRBJ2-6; v_gene: TRBV6-5; abundance: many; d_gene: NA; CDR3nt: TGTGCCAGCAGTTACAAAGTCTCTGGGGCCAACGTCCTGACTTTC; CDR3aa: CASSYKVSGANVLTF
j_gene: TRBJ2-7; v_gene: TRBV7-8; abundance: NA; d_gene: NA; CDR3nt: TGTGCCAGCAGCTTCAACAAGGGGAGCTACGAGCAGTACTTC; CDR3aa: CASSFNKGSYEQYF
j_gene: TRBJ1-2; v_gene: TRBV12-3/TRBV12-4; abundance: many; d_gene: TRBD1; CDR3nt: TGTGCCAGCAGGGGGACAGGGTCAAACTATGGCTACACCTTC; CDR3aa: CASRGTGSNYGYTF
j_gene: TRBJ1-1; v_gene: TRBV9; abundance: NA; d_gene: NA; CDR3nt: TGTGCCAGCAGCGTAGAGGGACTGATGAACACTGAAGCTTTCTTT; CDR3aa: CASSVEGLMNTEAFF